Listed below are T cell receptor beta chains from one sample, sequenced in a study of radiation and T cells in renal cell carcinoma. TCRdb's copy holds only in-frame clones and misses some; the assay was immunoSEQ multiplex PCR. The data hold tens of thousands of clones, with 82% observed a single time. Material: blood, obtained from a patient whose treatment included radiotherapy and nephrectomy. These receptors all stem from a man in his fifties or sixties with renal cell carcinoma. Both conserved end residues are part of each CDR3. D genes are given only for firm matches. Clone size is stated in some rows and not others, as once, few, many or a class when expanded.

CDR3 protein: CASSYRTSGTYNEQFF
CDR3 DNA: TGTGCCAGCAGTTACCGGACTAGCGGGACTTACAATGAGCAGTTCTTC
V gene: TRBV6-6
clone size: -
J gene: TRBJ2-1
D gene: TRBD2

CDR3 protein: CASSFGGRAFNEQFF
CDR3 DNA: TGTGCCAGCAGCTTCGGCGGGAGGGCCTTCAATGAGCAGTTCTTC
V gene: TRBV11-2
clone size: -
J gene: TRBJ2-1
D gene: TRBD2

CDR3 protein: CASSRTGASGANVLTF
CDR3 DNA: TGTGCCAGCAGCCGAACGGGGGCCTCTGGGGCCAACGTCCTGACTTTC
V gene: TRBV28
clone size: -
J gene: TRBJ2-6
D gene: -

CDR3 protein: CSVEKVRGQETQYF
CDR3 DNA: TGCAGCGTTGAAAAAGTGAGGGGGCAGGAGACCCAGTACTTC
V gene: TRBV29-1
clone size: -
J gene: TRBJ2-5
D gene: TRBD1

CDR3 protein: CASSSGQGGQNTEAFF
CDR3 DNA: TGTGCCAGCTCCTCGGGGCAGGGAGGACAGAACACTGAAGCTTTCTTT
V gene: TRBV18
clone size: -
J gene: TRBJ1-1
D gene: -

CDR3 protein: CASSSPSGGREYGYTF
CDR3 DNA: TGTGCCAGCAGCTCCCCTTCGGGGGGGCGAGAATATGGCTACACCTTC
V gene: TRBV5-4
clone size: -
J gene: TRBJ1-2
D gene: -

CDR3 protein: CASSELSGGRSGYTF
CDR3 DNA: TGTGCCAGCAGTGAATTGTCTGGGGGCAGGAGTGGCTACACCTTC
V gene: TRBV2
clone size: once
J gene: TRBJ1-2
D gene: -

CDR3 protein: CASSMGQAETQYF
CDR3 DNA: TGTGCCAGTAGTATGGGACAAGCAGAGACCCAGTACTTC
V gene: TRBV19
clone size: -
J gene: TRBJ2-5
D gene: -

CDR3 protein: CASSPTVSVNSYEQYF
CDR3 DNA: TGTGCCAGTAGTCCCACCGTTAGCGTGAACTCCTACGAGCAGTACTTC
V gene: TRBV19
clone size: -
J gene: TRBJ2-7
D gene: -

CDR3 protein: CAISDLKGGNTEAFF
CDR3 DNA: TGTGCCATCAGTGATTTAAAAGGTGGGAACACTGAAGCTTTCTTT
V gene: TRBV10-3
clone size: -
J gene: TRBJ1-1
D gene: -

CDR3 protein: CASSQDPGQGVSGELFF
CDR3 DNA: TGTGCCAGCAGCCAAGACCCGGGACAGGGTGTTTCCGGGGAGCTGTTTTTT
V gene: TRBV4-2
clone size: -
J gene: TRBJ2-2
D gene: TRBD1

CDR3 protein: CASSLIGGDQETQYF
CDR3 DNA: TGTGCCAGCAGCTTAATTGGCGGAGACCAAGAGACCCAGTACTTC
V gene: TRBV7-3
clone size: -
J gene: TRBJ2-5
D gene: -

CDR3 protein: CASSPGITSGRVSYEQYF
CDR3 DNA: TGTGCCAGCTCACCCGGGATCACTAGCGGGAGGGTGTCCTACGAGCAGTACTTC
V gene: TRBV18
clone size: -
J gene: TRBJ2-7
D gene: TRBD2

CDR3 protein: CASSESESYEQYF
CDR3 DNA: TGTGCCAGCAGTGAAAGCGAATCCTACGAGCAGTACTTC
V gene: TRBV2
clone size: -
J gene: TRBJ2-7
D gene: -

CDR3 protein: CASSLEQDYEQYF
CDR3 DNA: TGTGCCAGCAGCTTAGAACAAGACTACGAGCAGTACTTC
V gene: TRBV7-9
clone size: -
J gene: TRBJ2-7
D gene: -

CDR3 protein: CASSLPGQAHTVTIYF
CDR3 DNA: TGTGCCAGCAGCCTCCCGGGACAGGCCCATACCGTCACCATATATTTT
V gene: TRBV7-2
clone size: -
J gene: TRBJ1-3
D gene: TRBD1

CDR3 protein: CSVGDRLIHGYTF
CDR3 DNA: TGCAGCGTCGGGGACAGGCTCATCCATGGCTACACCTTC
V gene: TRBV29-1
clone size: -
J gene: TRBJ1-2
D gene: TRBD1

CDR3 protein: CASSSVRIGYTF
CDR3 DNA: TGTGCCAGCAGCAGCGTCCGGATCGGCTACACCTTC
V gene: TRBV7-9
clone size: -
J gene: TRBJ1-2
D gene: -

CDR3 protein: CASSLGTHGSAGELFF
CDR3 DNA: TGTGCCAGCAGTTTAGGGACCCACGGGAGTGCCGGGGAGCTGTTTTTT
V gene: TRBV27
clone size: -
J gene: TRBJ2-2
D gene: -

CDR3 protein: CASSLGRGREQFF
CDR3 DNA: TGTGCCAGCAGCTTAGGCCGGGGCCGGGAGCAGTTCTTC
V gene: TRBV13
clone size: -
J gene: TRBJ2-1
D gene: -

CDR3 protein: CAGKTGPNQPQHF
CDR3 DNA: TGTGCCGGAAAGACAGGACCCAATCAGCCCCAGCATTTT
V gene: TRBV2
clone size: -
J gene: TRBJ1-5
D gene: -

CDR3 protein: CSVGGQEETQYF
CDR3 DNA: TGCAGCGTTGGGGGGCAGGAAGAGACCCAGTACTTC
V gene: TRBV29-1
clone size: -
J gene: TRBJ2-5
D gene: -

CDR3 protein: CASKYRARTGENEQCF
CDR3 DNA: TGTGCCAGCAAATACAGGGCGAGGACAGGGGAGAACGAGCAGTGCTTC
V gene: TRBV2
clone size: -
J gene: TRBJ2-7
D gene: TRBD1

CDR3 protein: CASSKTGLSSYEQYF
CDR3 DNA: TGTGCCAGCAGTAAAACAGGGCTTAGCTCCTACGAGCAGTACTTC
V gene: TRBV6-5
clone size: few
J gene: TRBJ2-7
D gene: -

CDR3 protein: CAWSPSSYNEQFF
CDR3 DNA: TGTGCCTGGAGTCCAAGCTCCTACAATGAGCAGTTCTTC
V gene: TRBV30
clone size: -
J gene: TRBJ2-1
D gene: -

CDR3 protein: CASSFSDTGELFF
CDR3 DNA: TGTGCCAGCAGCTTCAGTGACACCGGGGAGCTGTTTTTT
V gene: TRBV11-2
clone size: once
J gene: TRBJ2-2
D gene: -

CDR3 protein: CASSPPTSGTYNEQFF
CDR3 DNA: TGTGCCAGCAGCCCGCCTACTAGCGGGACTTACAATGAGCAGTTCTTC
V gene: TRBV5-4
clone size: -
J gene: TRBJ2-1
D gene: TRBD2

CDR3 protein: CASSESSGSSYEQYF
CDR3 DNA: TGCGCCAGCAGTGAGTCAAGCGGGAGCTCCTACGAGCAGTACTTC
V gene: TRBV10-2
clone size: -
J gene: TRBJ2-7
D gene: TRBD2

CDR3 protein: CASSHDRDPTDTQYF
CDR3 DNA: TGTGCCAGTAGCCACGATCGTGACCCCACAGATACGCAGTATTTT
V gene: TRBV19
clone size: -
J gene: TRBJ2-3
D gene: -

CDR3 protein: CASRIRREGTDTQYF
CDR3 DNA: TGTGCCAGCAGGATTCGGCGGGAGGGAACAGATACGCAGTATTTT
V gene: TRBV2
clone size: few
J gene: TRBJ2-3
D gene: TRBD2

CDR3 protein: CASSVSPRDRASYEQYF
CDR3 DNA: TGCGCCAGCAGCGTTAGCCCCCGGGACAGGGCCTCCTACGAGCAGTACTTC
V gene: TRBV5-1
clone size: -
J gene: TRBJ2-7
D gene: TRBD1

CDR3 protein: CASSLAGQQPQHF
CDR3 DNA: TGTGCCAGCAGCTTAGCGGGGCAGCAGCCCCAGCATTTT
V gene: TRBV13
clone size: -
J gene: TRBJ1-5
D gene: -

CDR3 protein: CASSEARGNYNEQFF
CDR3 DNA: TGTGCCAGCAGTGAAGCCAGAGGGAACTACAATGAGCAGTTCTTC
V gene: TRBV25-1
clone size: once
J gene: TRBJ2-1
D gene: -

CDR3 protein: CASSQVGIAQGEQYF
CDR3 DNA: TGCGCCAGCAGCCAAGTTGGAATCGCCCAAGGCGAGCAGTACTTC
V gene: TRBV4-1
clone size: -
J gene: TRBJ2-7
D gene: -

CDR3 protein: CASSDGTGRGTGELFF
CDR3 DNA: TGCGCCAGCAGTGACGGGACAGGTCGGGGCACCGGGGAGCTGTTTTTT
V gene: TRBV10-1
clone size: -
J gene: TRBJ2-2
D gene: TRBD1

CDR3 protein: CASSYSSPRQGYEQYF
CDR3 DNA: TGTGCCAGCAGTTACAGCAGTCCGAGACAGGGATACGAGCAGTACTTC
V gene: TRBV6-5
clone size: -
J gene: TRBJ2-7
D gene: TRBD1

CDR3 protein: CAISSRNTTGNEQFF
CDR3 DNA: TGTGCCATCAGTTCAAGAAATACGACGGGCAATGAGCAGTTCTTC
V gene: TRBV10-3
clone size: -
J gene: TRBJ2-1
D gene: -

CDR3 protein: CASSPRPGRELEQFF
CDR3 DNA: TGTGCCAGCAGCCCCCGCCCAGGGCGGGAGCTTGAGCAGTTCTTC
V gene: TRBV11-2
clone size: once
J gene: TRBJ2-1
D gene: TRBD2

CDR3 protein: CASSWGLVGDTQYF
CDR3 DNA: TGTGCCAGCAGCTGGGGACTAGTTGGAGATACGCAGTATTTT
V gene: TRBV11-2
clone size: -
J gene: TRBJ2-3
D gene: TRBD2

CDR3 protein: CASSSILGGYTF
CDR3 DNA: TGTGCCAGCAGCTCGATCCTCGGAGGCTACACCTTC
V gene: TRBV28
clone size: -
J gene: TRBJ1-2
D gene: -

CDR3 protein: CASSQDQGQGSDTQYF
CDR3 DNA: TGCGCCAGCAGCCAAGATCAAGGACAGGGCTCAGATACGCAGTATTTT
V gene: TRBV4-3
clone size: few
J gene: TRBJ2-3
D gene: TRBD1

CDR3 protein: CASSLPGGSYEQYF
CDR3 DNA: TGCGCCAGCAGCCTCCCTGGGGGCTCCTACGAGCAGTACTTC
V gene: TRBV4-1
clone size: once
J gene: TRBJ2-7
D gene: -

CDR3 protein: CASSLEPGQADEKLFF
CDR3 DNA: TGTGCCAGCAGCTTAGAACCGGGACAGGCAGATGAAAAACTGTTTTTT
V gene: TRBV5-4
clone size: few
J gene: TRBJ1-4
D gene: TRBD1

CDR3 protein: CASSAYNEQFF
CDR3 DNA: TGTGCCAGCAGTGCATACAATGAGCAGTTCTTC
V gene: TRBV27
clone size: few
J gene: TRBJ2-1
D gene: -

CDR3 protein: CASGLNYRDWESSYNEQFF
CDR3 DNA: TGTGCTAGTGGTTTGAACTACCGGGACTGGGAGAGCTCCTACAATGAGCAGTTCTTC
V gene: TRBV12-5
clone size: once
J gene: TRBJ2-1
D gene: -

CDR3 protein: CASSLGTVNYGYTF
CDR3 DNA: TGCGCCAGCAGCTTGGGGACAGTAAATTATGGCTACACCTTC
V gene: TRBV5-1
clone size: -
J gene: TRBJ1-2
D gene: -

CDR3 protein: CATSRGLMRGTSYNEQFF
CDR3 DNA: TGTGCCACCAGCAGAGGCCTTATGCGCGGGACCTCCTACAATGAGCAGTTCTTC
V gene: TRBV15
clone size: -
J gene: TRBJ2-1
D gene: -

CDR3 protein: CASSLSFYEQYF
CDR3 DNA: TGTGCCAGCAGTTTGTCCTTTTACGAGCAGTACTTC
V gene: TRBV28
clone size: -
J gene: TRBJ2-7
D gene: -

CDR3 protein: CASTAGGANVLTF
CDR3 DNA: TGCGCCAGCACCGCCGGGGGGGCCAACGTCCTGACTTTC
V gene: TRBV5-1
clone size: -
J gene: TRBJ2-6
D gene: -

CDR3 protein: CASSPGTGERLGGYTF
CDR3 DNA: TGCGCCAGCAGCCCCGGGACAGGGGAGCGCCTTGGGGGCTACACCTTC
V gene: TRBV5-1
clone size: -
J gene: TRBJ1-2
D gene: TRBD1

CDR3 protein: CASKWGGQGVEKLFF
CDR3 DNA: TGTGCCAGCAAATGGGGTGGACAGGGGGTTGAAAAACTGTTTTTT
V gene: TRBV5-5
clone size: -
J gene: TRBJ1-4
D gene: TRBD1

CDR3 protein: CASSAITGVIALEQYF
CDR3 DNA: TGCGCCAGCAGTGCAATTACCGGAGTAATCGCGCTCGAGCAGTACTTC
V gene: TRBV10-2
clone size: -
J gene: TRBJ2-7
D gene: -

CDR3 protein: CAWSSDRGYNSPLHF
CDR3 DNA: TGTGCCTGGAGCTCCGACAGGGGTTATAATTCACCCCTCCACTTT
V gene: TRBV30
clone size: -
J gene: TRBJ1-6
D gene: TRBD1

CDR3 protein: CASSLGSTDTQYF
CDR3 DNA: TGCGCCAGCAGCTTGGGTAGCACAGATACGCAGTATTTT
V gene: TRBV5-1
clone size: -
J gene: TRBJ2-3
D gene: -